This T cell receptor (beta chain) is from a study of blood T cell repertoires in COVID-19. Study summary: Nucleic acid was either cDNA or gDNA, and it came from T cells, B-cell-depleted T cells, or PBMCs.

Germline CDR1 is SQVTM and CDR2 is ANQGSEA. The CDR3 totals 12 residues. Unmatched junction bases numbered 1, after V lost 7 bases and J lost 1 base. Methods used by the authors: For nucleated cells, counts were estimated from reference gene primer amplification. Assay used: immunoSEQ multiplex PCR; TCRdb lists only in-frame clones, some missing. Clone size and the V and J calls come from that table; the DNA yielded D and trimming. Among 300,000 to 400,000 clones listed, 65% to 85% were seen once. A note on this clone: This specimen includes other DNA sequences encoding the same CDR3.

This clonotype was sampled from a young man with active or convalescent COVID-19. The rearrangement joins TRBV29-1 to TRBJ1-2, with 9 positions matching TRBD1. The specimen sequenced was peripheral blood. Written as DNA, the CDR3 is TGCAGCGCGACAGGGGGTAACTATGGCTACACCTTC. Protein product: CSATGGNYGYTF.